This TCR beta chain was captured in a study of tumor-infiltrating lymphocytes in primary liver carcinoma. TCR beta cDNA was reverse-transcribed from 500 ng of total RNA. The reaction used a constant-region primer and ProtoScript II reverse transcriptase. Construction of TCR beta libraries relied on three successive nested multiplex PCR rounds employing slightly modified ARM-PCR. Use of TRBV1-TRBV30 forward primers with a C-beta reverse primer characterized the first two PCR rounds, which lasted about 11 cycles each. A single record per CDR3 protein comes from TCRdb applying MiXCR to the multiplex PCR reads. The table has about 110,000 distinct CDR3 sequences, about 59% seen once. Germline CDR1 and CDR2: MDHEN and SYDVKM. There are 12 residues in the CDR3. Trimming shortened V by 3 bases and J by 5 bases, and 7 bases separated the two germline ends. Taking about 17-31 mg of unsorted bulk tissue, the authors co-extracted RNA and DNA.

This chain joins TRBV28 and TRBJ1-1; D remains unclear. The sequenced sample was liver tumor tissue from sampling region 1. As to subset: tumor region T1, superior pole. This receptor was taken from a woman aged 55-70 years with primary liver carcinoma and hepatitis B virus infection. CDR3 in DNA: TGTGCCAGCAGTTTTGACCGAACTGAAGCTTTCTTT. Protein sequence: CASSFDRTEAFF.